The rows below give T cell receptor beta chains drawn from one sample of a study of blood T cell repertoires in COVID-19. Here immunoSEQ multiplex PCR was the method, and the copy in TCRdb shows in-frame clones only, minus some. Among roughly 110,000 clones, 65% to 80% were seen once, and the ten largest hold about 4.3%. The sample consisted of peripheral blood. All receptors derive from an older man with acute or convalescent COVID-19. CDR3s include the opening cysteine and the closing phenylalanine or tryptophan. Not all rows give a size; the values are once, few, many and, for expanded clones, a class.

clone_size v_call cdr3_aa
- TRBV5-1 CASGTGSLNDEQYF
- TRBV2 CASRLTSSYNEQFF
- TRBV27 CASSPGTAARSNQPQHF
once TRBV7-2 CASSLAGTGDSPLHF
- TRBV19 CALGGTANSPLHF
- TRBV10-3 CAISNMGAGEAFF
- TRBV7-2 CASSLAGGNTGELFF
- TRBV5-1 CASSFDTDAEAFF
- TRBV19 CASSIWGSSNEKLFF
- TRBV4-2 CASSQEAGGSTGELFF
- TRBV4-1 CASSQGWGGQYNEQFF
- TRBV5-4 CASSLDRGQWEQYF
- TRBV7-7 CASTIQGTTGELFF
few TRBV5-5 CASSPGQTYNEQFF
- TRBV28 CASRTGFTGELFF
- TRBV6-5 CASSLRTGGNQPQHF
- TRBV5-4 CASSLYGQNTEAFF
- TRBV18 CASSPPGQGAEQFF
- TRBV5-8 CASSSDFGTGNEQYF
- TRBV5-5 CASSLLVASAMYEQYF
- TRBV2 CASRPAGAGNSPLHF
- TRBV5-1 CASSLSTDTQYF
- TRBV5-4 CASSLYSGGAYNEQFF
- TRBV5-6 CASSLPARGATNEKLFF
- TRBV2 CASSDGASGSPLHF
- TRBV7-2 CASSPGIAGRSTDTQYF